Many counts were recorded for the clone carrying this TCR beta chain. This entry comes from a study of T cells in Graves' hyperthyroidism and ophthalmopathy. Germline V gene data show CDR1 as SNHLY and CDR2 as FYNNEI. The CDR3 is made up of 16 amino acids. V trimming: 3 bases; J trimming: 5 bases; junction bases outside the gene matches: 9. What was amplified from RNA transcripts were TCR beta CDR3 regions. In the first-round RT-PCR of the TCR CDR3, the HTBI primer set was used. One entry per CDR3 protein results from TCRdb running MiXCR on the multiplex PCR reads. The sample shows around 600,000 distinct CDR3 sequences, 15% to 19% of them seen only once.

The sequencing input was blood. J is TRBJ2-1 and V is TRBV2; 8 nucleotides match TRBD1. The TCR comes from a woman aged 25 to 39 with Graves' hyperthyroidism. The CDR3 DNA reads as TGTGCCAGCAGTGACTCCCTCGGGACAGGAGACAATGAGCAGTTCTTC. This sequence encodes CASSDSLGTGDNEQFF. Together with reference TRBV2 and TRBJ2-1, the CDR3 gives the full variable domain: EPEVTQTPSHQVTQMGQEVILRCVPISNHLYFYWYRQILGQKVEFLVSFYNNEISEKSEIFDDQFSVERPDGSNFTLKIRSTKLEDSAMYFCASSDSLGTGDNEQFFGPGTRLTVL.